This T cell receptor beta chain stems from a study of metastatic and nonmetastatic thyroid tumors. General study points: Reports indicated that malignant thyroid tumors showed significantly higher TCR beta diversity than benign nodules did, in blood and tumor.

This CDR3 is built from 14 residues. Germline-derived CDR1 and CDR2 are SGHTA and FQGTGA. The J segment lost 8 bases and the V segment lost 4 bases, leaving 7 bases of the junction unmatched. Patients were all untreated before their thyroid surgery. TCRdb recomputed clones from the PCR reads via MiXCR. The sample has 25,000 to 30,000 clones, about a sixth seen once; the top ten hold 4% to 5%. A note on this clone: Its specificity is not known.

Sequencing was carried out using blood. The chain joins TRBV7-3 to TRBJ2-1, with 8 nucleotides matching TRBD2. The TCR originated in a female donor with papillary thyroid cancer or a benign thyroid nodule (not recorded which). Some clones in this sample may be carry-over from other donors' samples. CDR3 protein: CASSSRTSGDEQFF. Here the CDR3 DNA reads TGTGCCAGCAGCTCCCGTACTAGCGGCGATGAGCAGTTCTTC. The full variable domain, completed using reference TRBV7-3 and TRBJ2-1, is GAGVSQTPSNKVTEKGKYVELRCDPISGHTALYWYRQSLGQGPEFLIYFQGTGAADDSGLPNDRFFAVRPEGSVSTLKIQRTERGDSAVYLCASSSRTSGDEQFFGPGTRLTVL.